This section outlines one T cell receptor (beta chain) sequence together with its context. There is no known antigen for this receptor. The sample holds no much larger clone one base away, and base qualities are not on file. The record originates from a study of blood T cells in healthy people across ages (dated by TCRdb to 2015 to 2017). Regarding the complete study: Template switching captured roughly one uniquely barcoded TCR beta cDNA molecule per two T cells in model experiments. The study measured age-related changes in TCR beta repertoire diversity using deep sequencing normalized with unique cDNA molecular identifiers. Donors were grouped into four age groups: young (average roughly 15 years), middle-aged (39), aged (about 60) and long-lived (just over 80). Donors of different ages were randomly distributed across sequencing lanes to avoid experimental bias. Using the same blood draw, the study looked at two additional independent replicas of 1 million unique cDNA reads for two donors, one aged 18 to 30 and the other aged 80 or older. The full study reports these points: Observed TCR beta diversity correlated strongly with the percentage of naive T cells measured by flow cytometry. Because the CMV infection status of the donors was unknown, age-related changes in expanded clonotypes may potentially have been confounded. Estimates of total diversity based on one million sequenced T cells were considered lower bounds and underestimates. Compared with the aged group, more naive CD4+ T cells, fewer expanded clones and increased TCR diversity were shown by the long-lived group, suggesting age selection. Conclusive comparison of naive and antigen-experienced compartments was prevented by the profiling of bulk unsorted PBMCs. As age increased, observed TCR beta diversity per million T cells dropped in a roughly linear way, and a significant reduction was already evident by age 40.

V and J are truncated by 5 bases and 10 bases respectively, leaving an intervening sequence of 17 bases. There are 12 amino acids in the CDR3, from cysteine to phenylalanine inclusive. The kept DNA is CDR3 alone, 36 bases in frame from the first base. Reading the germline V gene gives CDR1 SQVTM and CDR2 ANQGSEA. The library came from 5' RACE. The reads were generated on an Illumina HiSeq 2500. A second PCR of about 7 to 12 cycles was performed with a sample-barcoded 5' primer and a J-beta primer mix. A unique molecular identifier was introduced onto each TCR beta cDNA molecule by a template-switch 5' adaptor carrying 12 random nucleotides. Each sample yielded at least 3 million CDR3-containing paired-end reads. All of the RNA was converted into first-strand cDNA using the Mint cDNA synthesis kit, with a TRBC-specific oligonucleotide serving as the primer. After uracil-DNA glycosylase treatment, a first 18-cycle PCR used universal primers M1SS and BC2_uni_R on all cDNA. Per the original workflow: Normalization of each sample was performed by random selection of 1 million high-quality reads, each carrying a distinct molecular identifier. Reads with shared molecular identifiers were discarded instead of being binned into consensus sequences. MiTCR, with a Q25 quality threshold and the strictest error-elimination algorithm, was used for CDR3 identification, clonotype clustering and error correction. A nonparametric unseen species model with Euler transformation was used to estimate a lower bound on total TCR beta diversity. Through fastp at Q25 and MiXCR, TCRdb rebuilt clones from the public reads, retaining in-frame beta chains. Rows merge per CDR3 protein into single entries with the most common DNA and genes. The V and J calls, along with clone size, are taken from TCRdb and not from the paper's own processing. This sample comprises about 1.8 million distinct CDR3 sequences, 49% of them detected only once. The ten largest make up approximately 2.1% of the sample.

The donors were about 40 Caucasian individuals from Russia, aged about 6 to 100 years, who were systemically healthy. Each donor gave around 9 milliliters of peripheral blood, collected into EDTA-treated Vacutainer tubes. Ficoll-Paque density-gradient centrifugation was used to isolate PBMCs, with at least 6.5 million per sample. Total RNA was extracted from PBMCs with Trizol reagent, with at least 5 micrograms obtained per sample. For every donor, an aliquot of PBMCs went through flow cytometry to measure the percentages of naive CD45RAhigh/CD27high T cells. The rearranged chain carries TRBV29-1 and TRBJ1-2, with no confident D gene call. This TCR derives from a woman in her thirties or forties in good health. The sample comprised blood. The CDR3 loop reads CSVRVLLGDYTF. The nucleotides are TGCAGCGTTCGGGTGCTTTTGGGAGACTACACCTTC.